The 20 T cell receptor beta chains below were found in one sample sequenced in a study of cytomegalovirus exposure and HLA in healthy donors. Researchers ran the PCR with 60 Vbeta and 13 Jbeta primers. This table comes from immunoSEQ multiplex PCR, and its TCRdb copy is limited to in-frame clones, with some not included. This table has about 140,000 clones, about 76% appearing once. Sequenced input: PBMCs. These receptors originate from a female donor in good health and CMV-seronegative.

A single count supports this clone. The chain is built from TRBV10-3 and TRBJ2-7; 7 bases are shared with TRBD2. Germline V gives CDR1 ENHRY, CDR2 SYGVKD. The ends lost 3 bases at V and 6 bases at J; junction bases unmatched: 8. CDR3 size: 14 residues. CDR3 nucleotides: TGTGCCATCAGTGACCCAAGAGGGAGGGCCGAGCAGTACTTC. This sequence encodes CAISDPRGRAEQYF.

The J gene is TRBJ2-3, the V gene TRBV19; 7 bases fit TRBD1. The CDR3 totals 15 residues. Germline V lookup: CDR1 LNHDA, CDR2 SQIVND (reference sequence). V gave up 4 bases and J gave up 4 bases; unmatched junction bases: 8. CDR3 region: CASSRRQGIPDTQYF. CDR3 bases: TGTGCCAGTAGTAGGCGACAGGGCATCCCAGATACGCAGTATTTT.

CDR3 nucleotide sequence: TGTGCCAGCAGCTTCTCGCCAGCTAGTCAGCCCCAGCATTTT. The encoded protein is CASSFSPASQPQHF. The J gene is TRBJ1-5, the V gene TRBV5-6; D ambiguous. Trimming cost V 2 bases and J 6 bases, with 12 bases left between them. CDR3 length equals 14 residues. Germline CDR1 reads SGHDT; CDR2 reads YYEEEE.

This chain joins TRBV19 and TRBJ2-7; 7 positions agree with TRBD2. The V gene end was trimmed by 6 bases and the J gene end by 2 bases; junction bases not matched to a gene: 7. The CDR3 runs 14 residues. Germline loops: CDR1 LNHDA, CDR2 SQIVND (reference sequence). DNA for the CDR3: TGTGCCAGTAGCCCCCAGCGGGGCGCCTACGAGCAGTACTTC. Encoded protein: CASSPQRGAYEQYF. Together with reference TRBV19 and TRBJ2-7, the CDR3 gives the full variable domain: DGGITQSPKYLFRKEGQNVTLSCEQNLNHDAMYWYRQDPGQGLRLIYYSQIVNDFQKGDIAEGYSVSREKKESFPLTVTSAQKNPTAFYLCASSPQRGAYEQYFGPGTRLTVT.

This chain uses TRBV7-2 with TRBJ1-1; D unresolved. Germline loops: CDR1 SGHTA, CDR2 FQGNSA. The CDR3 has 14 amino acids. The ends were cut back, 4 bases at V and 0 bases at J, with 9 bases in the middle. The CDR3 DNA reads TGTGCCAGCAGCTCCCGCAGGCTGAACACTGAAGCTTTCTTT. It encodes CASSSRRLNTEAFF.

The chain recombines TRBV6-5 with TRBJ2-7; no clear D. Germline V gives CDR1 MNHEY, CDR2 SVGAGI. Trimming left V 6 bases short and J 0 bases short, with 9 bases between. The CDR3 contains 13 residues. DNA of the CDR3: TGTGCCAGCAGCCCTTGGAGCTCCTACGAGCAGTACTTC. Translated: CASSPWSSYEQYF.

The count of this clone is one. Germline and junction disagree at one end, which may indicate a read error. This chain uses TRBV5-1 with TRBJ1-5; possible D gene TRBD1, 5 bases. The CDR3 is 15 amino acids. Germline V lookup: CDR1 SGHRS, CDR2 YFSETQ. In DNA form, the CDR3 reads TGCGCCAGCAGTTTGGGGGACGGTGCGGGGCAGCCCCAGCATTTT. It codes for CASSLGDGAGQPQHF. Complete variable domain (other parts from reference TRBV5-1 and TRBJ1-5): KAGVTQTPRYLIKTRGQQVTLSCSPISGHRSVSWYQQTPGQGLQFLFEYFSETQRNKGNFPGRFSGRQFSNSRSEMNVSTLELGDSALYLCASSLGDGAGQPQHFGDGTRLSIL.

A few counts support this clone. The chain combines TRBV30 with TRBJ2-5; D is possibly TRBD2 (6 bases). The germline gives CDR1 GTSNPN, CDR2 SVGIG (reference sequence). Trimming removed 1 base from V and 0 bases from J, with 9 bases in between. The CDR3 runs to 14 residues. The CDR3: CAWSGGGNQETQYF. The DNA of the CDR3 is TGTGCCTGGAGTGGTGGCGGGAACCAAGAGACCCAGTACTTC.

The genes are TRBV9 and TRBJ2-1; 8 nucleotides align to TRBD2. Germline V CDR1 and CDR2: SGDLS, YYNGEE. There are 16 residues in the CDR3. The V segment lost 4 bases and the J segment 0 bases; nucleotides outside the gene matches: 6. In DNA, the CDR3 is TGTGCCAGCAGCCTCGGTAGCGGGGCCTCCTACAATGAGCAGTTCTTC. Translated, it gives CASSLGSGASYNEQFF. Supplemented by reference TRBV9 and TRBJ2-1, the full variable domain reads DSGVTQTPKHLITATGQRVTLRCSPRSGDLSVYWYQQSLDQGLQFLIQYYNGEERAKGNILERFSAQQFPDLHSELNLSSLELGDSALYFCASSLGSGASYNEQFFGPGTRLTVL.

J is TRBJ2-7 and V is TRBV19, with a tentative D call TRBD1 (5 bases). This CDR3 has 10 residues. The V gene lost 6 bases and the J gene lost 6 bases, with 6 bases spanning the gap. Germline V gene data show CDR1 as LNHDA and CDR2 as SQIVND (reference sequence). CDR3 in amino acids: CASRGAEQYF. DNA for the CDR3: TGTGCCAGTAGAGGGGCCGAGCAGTACTTC.

This chain connects TRBV30 to TRBJ2-3; possibly TRBD2 for D (5 bases). This CDR3 contains 15 residues. V was trimmed by 2 bases and J by 2 bases, leaving 14 bases between them. The germline gives CDR1 GTSNPN, CDR2 SVGIG (reference sequence). The CDR3 DNA follows: TGTGCCTGGAGTTTCGGGGATTACATCACAGATACGCAGTATTTT. Encoded protein: CAWSFGDYITDTQYF.

This sequence joins TRBV6-6 and TRBJ2-7; 8 bases are shared with TRBD1. The V gene's germline CDR1 is MNHNY and CDR2 SVGAGI (reference sequence). V was clipped by 5 bases and J by 3 bases; unmatched bases: 9. The CDR3 is made up of 15 amino acids. The CDR3 loop is CASSPPGQGRYEQYF. In DNA form, the CDR3 reads TGTGCCAGCAGTCCCCCTGGACAGGGACGCTACGAGCAGTACTTC.

This sequence joins TRBV6-4 and TRBJ2-2, with D maybe TRBD2 (5 bases). The CDR3 loop spans 14 amino acids. CDR1 MRHNA and CDR2 SNTAGT come from the germline V gene. V dropped 3 bases and J dropped 6 bases, with 11 bases sitting between them. Here the CDR3 DNA reads TGTGCCAGCAGTGAAGGAGGTTGGGCCGGGGAGCTGTTTTTT. It yields the protein CASSEGGWAGELFF.

The chain's CDR3 is CASSASQGRYYGYTF. As DNA, the CDR3 is TGTGCCAGCAGTGCCTCACAGGGAAGATACTATGGCTACACCTTC. The chain couples TRBV2 to TRBJ1-2, with D possibly TRBD1 on 6 matching bases. The CDR3 is made up of 15 amino acids. Trimming took off 4 bases at V and 3 bases at J, with 15 bases between the two ends. Germline V gives CDR1 SNHLY, CDR2 FYNNEI.

The V and J genes are TRBV21-1 and TRBJ1-2; TRBD1 reflects the table's D call only, with no check against the DNA. TRBV21-1 counts as a pseudogene. The CDR3 runs to 14 residues. CDR3 nucleotides: TGTGCCAGCAGCAAAGGGCAGACTAACTATGGCTACACCTTC. Translated, it gives CASSKGQTNYGYTF.

The rearrangement links TRBV10-1 to TRBJ2-3, with a tentative D call TRBD1 (6 bases). The CDR3 spans 15 residues. Germline assignment: CDR1 WNHNN and CDR2 SYGVQD (reference sequence). Trimming removed 4 bases from V and 2 bases from J, with 13 bases in between. CDR3 DNA sequence: TGCGCCAGCAGTGCGCAGACAGGCGACACAGATACGCAGTATTTT. This encodes CASSAQTGDTDTQYF.

V usage is TRBV9 and J usage is TRBJ2-4; 12 bases are shared with TRBD1. Germline V lookup: CDR1 SGDLS, CDR2 YYNGEE. The length of the CDR3 is 15 residues. V gave up 2 bases and J gave up 7 bases; unmatched junction bases: 4. The CDR3 here is CASSVTGTGGNIQYF. In DNA form, the CDR3 reads TGTGCCAGCAGCGTGACCGGGACAGGGGGCAACATTCAGTACTTC.

V gene TRBV11-2 combines with J gene TRBJ2-5, with 8 bases matching TRBD2. Germline CDR1 reads SGHAT; CDR2 reads FQNNGV. This CDR3 comprises 17 residues. The ends lost 4 bases at V and 5 bases at J; junction bases unmatched: 15. The CDR3 DNA reads as TGTGCCAGCAGCTCCCCCGAAAGCGGGGGCCCCTCGGAGACCCAGTACTTC. This gives the protein CASSSPESGGPSETQYF.

The rearrangement joins TRBV4-2 to TRBJ1-1, with a tentative D call TRBD1 (5 bases). The CDR3 spans 14 residues. The V gene lost 4 bases and the J gene lost 5 bases, with 14 bases spanning the gap. Per germline, CDR1 LGHNA and CDR2 YNFKEQ. CDR3 in DNA: TGTGCCAGCAGCCCCCAGGGCCTTGGGACTGAAGCTTTCTTT. This encodes CASSPQGLGTEAFF.

The chain joins TRBV6-8 to TRBJ2-5, with a possible D match to TRBD2 (6 bases). The CDR3 spans 16 residues. Trimming left V 1 base short and J 5 bases short, with 17 bases between. CDR1 and CDR2 from the germline V gene are MNHGY and SAAAGT. CDR3 DNA sequence: TGTGCCAGCAGTTACTATGTAGCGGTTGGTCCGGAGACCCAGTACTTC. Its protein product is CASSYYVAVGPETQYF.